These 9 T cell receptor beta chains came from one sample sequenced in a study of identical twins. TCRdb analysed the 5' RACE reads with MiXCR anew, one entry per CDR3 protein. Found here are approximately 500,000 distinct CDR3 sequences, roughly 24% of them singletons; the top ten hold about 3%. The sample was also linked to a second study, of T cells expressing NK-cell markers.

The sequenced sample consisted of CD4+ T cells sorted from blood. These TCRs come from a woman between 18 and 30 years old in good health.

This clonotype was picked up a small number of times. The V gene is TRBV9, the J gene TRBJ1-2, with no clear D. Trimming pared 0 bases from V and 1 base from J, leaving 10 bases between. The CDR3 runs 15 residues. Germline loops: CDR1 SGDLS, CDR2 YYNGEE. The CDR3 DNA is TGTGCCAGCAGCGTAGAAGTTGGAGGTAACTATGGCTACACCTTC. Translating it yields CASSVEVGGNYGYTF.

The chain carries TRBV7-8 and TRBJ2-7, with TRBD2 identical over 9 bases. Germline lookup yields CDR1 SGHVS and CDR2 FQNEAQ. This CDR3 contains 16 residues. V gave up 5 bases and J gave up 4 bases; unmatched junction bases: 12. The CDR3 coding sequence is TGTGCCAGCAGCCCTCCCGGCGGGGGGGCGTTTTACGAGCAGTACTTC. Translated: CASSPPGGGAFYEQYF.

The chain joins TRBV9 to TRBJ1-6, with 7 bases aligning to TRBD1. The CDR3 is made up of 11 amino acids. CDR1 is SGDLS, CDR2 YYNGEE, per germline. V lost 10 bases, J lost 9 bases, and 4 bases stayed unmatched. The DNA for the CDR3 is TGTGCCCGTCAGGGGGGTTCACCCCTCCACTTT. As protein: CARQGGSPLHF.

This sequence joins TRBV6-6 and TRBJ2-3; unclear D gene. V was clipped by 6 bases and J by 0 bases, with 7 bases between them. Germline values: CDR1 MNHNY, CDR2 SVGAGI (reference sequence). The CDR3 runs 13 residues. CDR3 region: CASRAGSTDTQYF. The CDR3 nucleotides read TGTGCCAGCAGGGCCGGAAGCACAGATACGCAGTATTTT.

The chain links TRBV5-1 to TRBJ2-7; 11 nucleotides match TRBD2. CDR1 is SGHRS and CDR2 is YFSETQ in the germline V gene. The ends lost 9 bases at V and 1 base at J; junction bases unmatched: 6. There are 14 residues in the CDR3. The CDR3 coding sequence is TGCGCCACCAGAGGGACTAGCGGATCCTACGAGCAGTACTTC. This gives the protein CATRGTSGSYEQYF.

This clonotype was detected a few times. The chain has TRBV2 and TRBJ2-3, with D perhaps given as TRBD1 or TRBD2 (5 bases each). Germline values: CDR1 SNHLY, CDR2 FYNNEI. CDR3 length equals 13 residues. Deletions cut 4 bases from V and 5 bases from J, with 10 bases between. CDR3 sequence: CASSGGVGDTQYF. The CDR3 region has the DNA TGTGCCAGCAGTGGAGGGGTAGGAGATACGCAGTATTTT. Supplemented by reference TRBV2 and TRBJ2-3, the full variable domain reads EPEVTQTPSHQVTQMGQEVILRCVPISNHLYFYWYRQILGQKVEFLVSFYNNEISEKSEIFDDQFSVERPDGSNFTLKIRSTKLEDSAMYFCASSGGVGDTQYFGPGTRLTVL.

The chain recombines TRBV20-1 with TRBJ1-1; tentative D call: TRBD1 (5 bases). Germline lookup yields CDR1 DFQATT and CDR2 SNEGSKA (reference sequence). CDR3 length equals 13 residues. V lost 0 bases and J lost 9, with 14 bases in between. The CDR3 nucleotides read TGCAGTGCTAGAGATCGGGCAGGGTTGCAAGCTTTCTTT. Protein product: CSARDRAGLQAFF.

The rearrangement uses TRBV11-1 and TRBJ2-2; 10 positions agree with TRBD1. Losses at the gene ends were 5 bases for V and 2 bases for J; bases not matched to a gene: 14. This CDR3 is built from 19 residues. Germline CDR1 reads SGHAT; CDR2 reads FQDESV (reference sequence). For the CDR3, the DNA is TGTGCCAGCAGCCCCCGAAATATCCGGGACAGGGGAAACACCGGGGAGCTGTTTTTT. Its translation is CASSPRNIRDRGNTGELFF.

The chain links TRBV6-5 to TRBJ2-2, with D possibly TRBD1 on 6 matching bases. Trimming pared 4 bases from V and 5 bases from J, leaving 17 bases between. Germline CDR1 is MNHEY and CDR2 is SVGAGI. The CDR3 spans 16 residues. The CDR3 here is CASSFSGALPTGELFF. Written as DNA, the CDR3 is TGTGCCAGCAGTTTCTCAGGGGCCCTGCCTACCGGGGAGCTGTTTTTT.